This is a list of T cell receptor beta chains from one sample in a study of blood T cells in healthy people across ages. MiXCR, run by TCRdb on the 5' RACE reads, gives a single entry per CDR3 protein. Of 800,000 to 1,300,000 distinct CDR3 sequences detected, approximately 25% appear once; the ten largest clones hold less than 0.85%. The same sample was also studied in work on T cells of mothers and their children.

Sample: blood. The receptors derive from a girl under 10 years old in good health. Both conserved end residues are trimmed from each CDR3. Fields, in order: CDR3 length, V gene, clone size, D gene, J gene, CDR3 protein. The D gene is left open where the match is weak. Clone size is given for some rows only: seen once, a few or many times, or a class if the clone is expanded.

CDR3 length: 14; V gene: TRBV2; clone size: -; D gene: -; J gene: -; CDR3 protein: ASFGTTSKLTYEQY
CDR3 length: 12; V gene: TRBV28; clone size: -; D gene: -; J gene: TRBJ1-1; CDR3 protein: ASTSMRGETEAF
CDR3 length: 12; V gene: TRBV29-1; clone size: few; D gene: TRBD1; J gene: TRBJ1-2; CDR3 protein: SVERGTAGYGYT
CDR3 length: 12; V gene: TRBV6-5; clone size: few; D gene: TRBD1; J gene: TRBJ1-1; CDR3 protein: ASSFRQGHIGAF
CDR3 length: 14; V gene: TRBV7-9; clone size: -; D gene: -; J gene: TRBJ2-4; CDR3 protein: ASSPSGSTAKNIQY
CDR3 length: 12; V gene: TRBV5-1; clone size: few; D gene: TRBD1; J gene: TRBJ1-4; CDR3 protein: ASSYGTGDEKLF
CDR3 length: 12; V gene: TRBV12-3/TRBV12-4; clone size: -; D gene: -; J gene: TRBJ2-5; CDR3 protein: ASIGRAYQETQY
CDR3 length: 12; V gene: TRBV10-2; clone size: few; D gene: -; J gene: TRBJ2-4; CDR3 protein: ASGWNREGNIQY
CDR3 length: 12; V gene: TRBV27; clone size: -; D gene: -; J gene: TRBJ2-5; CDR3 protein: ASSSGRGEETQY
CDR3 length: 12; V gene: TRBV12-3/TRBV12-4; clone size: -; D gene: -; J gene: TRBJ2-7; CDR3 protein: ASTTSGSGDEQY
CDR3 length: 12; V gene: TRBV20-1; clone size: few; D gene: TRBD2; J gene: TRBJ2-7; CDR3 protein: SASGGSGPYEQY
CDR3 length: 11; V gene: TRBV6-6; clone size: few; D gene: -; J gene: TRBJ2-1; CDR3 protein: ASTGGTYNEQF
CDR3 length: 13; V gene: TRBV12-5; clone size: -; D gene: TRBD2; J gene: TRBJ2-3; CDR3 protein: ASGFTSGGADTQY
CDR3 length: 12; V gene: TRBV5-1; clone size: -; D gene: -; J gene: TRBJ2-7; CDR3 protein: ASSLIGSPYEQY
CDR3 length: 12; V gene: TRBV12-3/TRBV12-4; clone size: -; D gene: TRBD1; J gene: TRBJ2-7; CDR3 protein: ASSRRGYSYEQY
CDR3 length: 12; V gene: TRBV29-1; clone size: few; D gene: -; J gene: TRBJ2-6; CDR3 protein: SVDMGSGANVLT
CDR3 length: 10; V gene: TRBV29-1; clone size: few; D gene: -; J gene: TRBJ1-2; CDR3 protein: SSRMRVGGYT
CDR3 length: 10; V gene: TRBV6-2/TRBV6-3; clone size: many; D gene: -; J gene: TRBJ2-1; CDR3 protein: ASSYSVNEQF
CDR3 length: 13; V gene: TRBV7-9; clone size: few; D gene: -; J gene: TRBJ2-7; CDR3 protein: ASSLWSSGDDEQY
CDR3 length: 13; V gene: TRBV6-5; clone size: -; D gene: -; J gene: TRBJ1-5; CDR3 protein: ASSLVRAPNQPQH
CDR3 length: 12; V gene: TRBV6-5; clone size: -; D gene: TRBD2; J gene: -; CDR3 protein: ASSGGRTCNEQF
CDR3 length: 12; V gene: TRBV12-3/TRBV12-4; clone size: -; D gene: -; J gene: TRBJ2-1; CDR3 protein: ASSSSGTLWEQF
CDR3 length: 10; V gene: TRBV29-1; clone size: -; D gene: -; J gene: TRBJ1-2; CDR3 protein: SVDIGQSGYT
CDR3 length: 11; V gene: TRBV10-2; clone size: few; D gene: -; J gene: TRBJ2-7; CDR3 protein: ASKGASLYEQY
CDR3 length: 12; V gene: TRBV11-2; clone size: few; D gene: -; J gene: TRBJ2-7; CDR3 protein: ASSFSTGAGEQY
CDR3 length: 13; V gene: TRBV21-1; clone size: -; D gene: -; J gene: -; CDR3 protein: ASSNRQDHSYEQY
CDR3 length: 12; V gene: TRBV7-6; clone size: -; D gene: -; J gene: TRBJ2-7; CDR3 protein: ASSLTSTGNEQY
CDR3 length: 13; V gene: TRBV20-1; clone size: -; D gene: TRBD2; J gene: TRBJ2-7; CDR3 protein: SARDGPSGSYEQY
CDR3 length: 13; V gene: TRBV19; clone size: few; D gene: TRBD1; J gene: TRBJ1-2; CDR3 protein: ASSDTGESRDGYT
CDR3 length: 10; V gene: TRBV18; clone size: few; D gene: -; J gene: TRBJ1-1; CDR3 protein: ASSLVYTEAF
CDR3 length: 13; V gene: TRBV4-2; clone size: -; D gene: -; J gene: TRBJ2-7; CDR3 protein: ASSQGRGALGEQY
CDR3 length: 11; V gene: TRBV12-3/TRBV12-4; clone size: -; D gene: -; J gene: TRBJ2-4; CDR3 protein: ASSTQGADIQY
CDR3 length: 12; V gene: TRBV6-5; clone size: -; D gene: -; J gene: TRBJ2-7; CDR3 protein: ASSYSQHSYEQY
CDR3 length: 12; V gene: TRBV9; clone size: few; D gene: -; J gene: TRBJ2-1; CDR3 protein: ASSPYGAKNEQF
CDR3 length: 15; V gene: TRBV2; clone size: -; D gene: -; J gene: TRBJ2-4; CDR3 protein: ASSEIWGARAKNIQY
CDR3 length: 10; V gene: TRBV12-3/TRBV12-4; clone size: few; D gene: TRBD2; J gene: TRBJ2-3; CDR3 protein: ASSPLAGGIL
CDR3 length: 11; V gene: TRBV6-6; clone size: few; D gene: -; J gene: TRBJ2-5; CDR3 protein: ASSYRNQETQY
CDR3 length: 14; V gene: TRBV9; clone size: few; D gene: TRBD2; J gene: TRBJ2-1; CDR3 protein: ASSVRTSGILNEQF
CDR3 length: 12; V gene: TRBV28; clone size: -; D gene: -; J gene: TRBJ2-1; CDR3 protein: ASKPRGRNNEQF
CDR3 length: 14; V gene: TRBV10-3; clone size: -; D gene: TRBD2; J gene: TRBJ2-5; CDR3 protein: AISDLLAGGQETQY
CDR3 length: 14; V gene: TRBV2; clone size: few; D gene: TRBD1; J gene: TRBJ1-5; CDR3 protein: ASSGPGTGVDQPQH
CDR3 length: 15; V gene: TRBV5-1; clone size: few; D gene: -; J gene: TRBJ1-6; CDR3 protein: ASSFTGLSSYNSPLH
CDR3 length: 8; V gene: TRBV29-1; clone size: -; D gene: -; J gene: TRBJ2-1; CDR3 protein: SAQGGEQF
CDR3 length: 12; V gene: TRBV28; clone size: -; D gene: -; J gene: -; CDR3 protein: ASSLVSLTYEQY
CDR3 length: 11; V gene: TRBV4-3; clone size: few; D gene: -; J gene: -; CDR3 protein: ASSLRLSYEQY
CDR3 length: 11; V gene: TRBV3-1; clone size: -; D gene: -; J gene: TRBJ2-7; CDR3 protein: ASSQGRAYEQH
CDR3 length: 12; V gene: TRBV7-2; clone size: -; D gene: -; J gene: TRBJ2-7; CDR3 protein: ASSLQGNSHEQY
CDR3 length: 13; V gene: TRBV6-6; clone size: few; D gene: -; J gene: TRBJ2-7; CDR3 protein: ASSARGPSAYEQY
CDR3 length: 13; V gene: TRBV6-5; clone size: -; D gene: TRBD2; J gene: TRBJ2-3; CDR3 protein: ASSYLAATTDTQY
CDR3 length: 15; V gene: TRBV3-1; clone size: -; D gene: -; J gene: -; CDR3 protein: ASSQDSPSGPYNEQF
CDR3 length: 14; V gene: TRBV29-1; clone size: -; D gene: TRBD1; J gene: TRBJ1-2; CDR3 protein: SVEDPDRQGDYGYT
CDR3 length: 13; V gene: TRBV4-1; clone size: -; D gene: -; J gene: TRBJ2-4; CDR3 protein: ASSQPEGEGNIQY
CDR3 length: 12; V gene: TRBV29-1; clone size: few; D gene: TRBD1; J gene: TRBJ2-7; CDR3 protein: SARQGIGMREQY
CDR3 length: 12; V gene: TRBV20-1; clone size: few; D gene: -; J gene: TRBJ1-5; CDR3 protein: SARRGDRNQPQH